This note documents a single T cell receptor beta chain sequence. TCRdb keeps only in-frame clones here, not all; method: immunoSEQ multiplex PCR. This table holds some 87,000 clones, around nine tenths found once. These data come from a study of blood T cell repertoires in COVID-19. V lost 2 bases and J lost 0, with 8 bases in between. This CDR3 has 15 amino acids. Germline V gene data show CDR1 as MNHEY and CDR2 as SVGAGI. This sequence was found in a human donor with COVID-19, enrolled during active disease. The donor label of this sample is uncertain. Sequencing was done on a sample of peripheral blood. The chain employs TRBV6-5 and TRBJ1-5; possibly TRBD1 for D (5 bases). The CDR3: CASSYERGSNQPQHF. The CDR3 bases are TGTGCCAGCAGTTACGAAAGGGGTAGCAATCAGCCCCAGCATTTT.